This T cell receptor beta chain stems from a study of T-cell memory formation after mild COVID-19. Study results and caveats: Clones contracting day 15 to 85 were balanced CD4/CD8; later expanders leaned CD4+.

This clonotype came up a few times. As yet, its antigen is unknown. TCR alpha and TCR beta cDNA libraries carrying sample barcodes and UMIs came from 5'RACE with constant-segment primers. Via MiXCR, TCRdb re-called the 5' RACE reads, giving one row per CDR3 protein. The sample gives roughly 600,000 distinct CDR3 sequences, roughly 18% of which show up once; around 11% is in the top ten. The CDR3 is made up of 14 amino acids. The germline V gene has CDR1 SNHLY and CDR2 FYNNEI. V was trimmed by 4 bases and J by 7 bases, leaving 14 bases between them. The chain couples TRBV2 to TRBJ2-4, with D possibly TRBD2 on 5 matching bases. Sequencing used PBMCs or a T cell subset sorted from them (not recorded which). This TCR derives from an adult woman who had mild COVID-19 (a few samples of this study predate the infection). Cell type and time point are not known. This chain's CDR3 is CASSGKRLLNIQYF. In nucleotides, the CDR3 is TGTGCCAGCAGTGGGAAGAGACTATTGAACATTCAGTACTTC.